This is a list of T cell receptor beta chains from one sample in a study of cytomegalovirus exposure and HLA in healthy donors. Generated by immunoSEQ multiplex PCR, the TCRdb table keeps only in-frame clones and is missing some. The sample consists of fewer than 85,000 clones, around 70% of them appearing once. The sample consisted of PBMCs. These receptors were collected from a woman between 40 and 55 years old in good health and CMV-seropositive. Each CDR3 is given with its conserved first and last residue. A D gene is named only where the DNA matches it firmly. Expanded clones are given a class, and other clones once, few, many or no size at all.

D	J	V	size	length	DNA	CDR3
NA	TRBJ1-4	TRBV11-2	once	14	TGTGCCAGCAGCTTAGCACAGATTAATGAAAAACTGTTTTTT	CASSLAQINEKLFF
NA	TRBJ1-2	TRBV28	NA	14	TGTGCCAGCAGTTTGTCCCAGAAAAACTATGGCTACACCTTC	CASSLSQKNYGYTF
NA	TRBJ1-5	TRBV5-1	few	13	TGCGCCAGCAGAGTCACAAGCAATCAGCCCCAGCATTTT	CASRVTSNQPQHF
NA	TRBJ2-5	TRBV29-1	NA	11	TGCAGCGGTACCCCCGGGGAGACCCAGTACTTC	CSGTPGETQYF
TRBD2	TRBJ2-7	TRBV4-2	few	15	TGTGCCAGCAGCCAGGCTAGCGGGGGTGCTTACGAGCAGTACTTC	CASSQASGGAYEQYF
TRBD1	TRBJ2-7	TRBV30	NA	13	TGTGCCTGGAGGAGAACAGGGGCCTACGAGCAGTACTTC	CAWRRTGAYEQYF
NA	TRBJ2-7	TRBV7-9	few	16	TGTGCCAGCAGCTTAGCGCTTAGCGGCAGCTCCTACGAGCAGTACTTC	CASSLALSGSSYEQYF
NA	TRBJ2-1	TRBV5-6	NA	12	TGTGCCAGCAGCTCCCTAGCGAGCGAGCAGTTCTTC	CASSSLASEQFF
NA	TRBJ1-2	TRBV4-1	NA	15	TGCGCCAGCAGCCAAGGGGTGGACAGCTACTATGGCTACACCTTC	CASSQGVDSYYGYTF
NA	TRBJ1-1	TRBV5-1	NA	15	TGCGCCAGCAGCTTGGAGGCGGGGATTTGGGCTGAAGCTTTCTTT	CASSLEAGIWAEAFF
NA	TRBJ1-1	TRBV30	NA	12	TGTGCCTGGAGAAACAGGAACACTGAAGCTTTCTTT	CAWRNRNTEAFF
TRBD1	TRBJ1-4	TRBV7-8	NA	15	TGTGCCAGCAGCCCTCGGGGGGACAGGGCAGAAAAACTGTTTTTT	CASSPRGDRAEKLFF
TRBD1	TRBJ2-2	TRBV5-6	NA	15	TGTGCCAGCAGCCTGAGATTTCAGGGGGCCGGGGAGCTGTTTTTT	CASSLRFQGAGELFF
TRBD1	TRBJ1-1	TRBV27	NA	15	TGTGCCAGCAGTTTAACGGGACAGCTGAACACTGAAGCTTTCTTT	CASSLTGQLNTEAFF
TRBD1	TRBJ1-1	TRBV27	NA	13	TGTGCCAGCAGTCGGGACAGGGGCACTGAAGCTTTCTTT	CASSRDRGTEAFF
NA	TRBJ2-7	TRBV7-9	NA	15	TGTGCCAGCAGCTCACCAAGAGACAGGAGCTACGAGCAGTACTTC	CASSSPRDRSYEQYF
NA	TRBJ2-2	TRBV7-9	NA	12	TGTGCCAGCAGCCGGGGAACCGGGGAGCTGTTTTTT	CASSRGTGELFF
NA	TRBJ1-1	TRBV28	once	15	TGTGCCAGCAGTTTTTTGGGCAGGGGAGACACTGAAGCTTTCTTT	CASSFLGRGDTEAFF
NA	TRBJ2-7	TRBV6-1	once	12	TGTGCCAGCAGTGACAGGGTCTACGAGCAGTACTTC	CASSDRVYEQYF
NA	TRBJ1-1	TRBV7-9	NA	16	TGTGCCAGCAGCTCCCGACAGGAGGCCATGAACACTGAAGCTTTCTTT	CASSSRQEAMNTEAFF
NA	TRBJ2-7	TRBV18	NA	12	TGTGCCAGCTCACTCCTAGGGGACGAGCAGTACTTC	CASSLLGDEQYF
TRBD2	TRBJ2-7	TRBV5-1	NA	15	TGCGCCAGCAGCTTGGCGAGCGGGAGTGTCTACGAGCAGTACTTC	CASSLASGSVYEQYF
TRBD1	TRBJ1-1	TRBV6-6	NA	15	TGTGCCAGCAGCAACGGGGACAGGGCGTTAACTGAAGCTTTCTTT	CASSNGDRALTEAFF
TRBD2	TRBJ2-1	TRBV5-6	NA	16	TGTGCCAGCAGCTTAAGAGCGGGAGGCCTCTACAATGAGCAGTTCTTC	CASSLRAGGLYNEQFF
TRBD1	TRBJ1-2	TRBV5-1	NA	13	TGCGCCAGCAGCTTAGGACAGGGGAAGGAGTACACCTTC	CASSLGQGKEYTF
TRBD2	TRBJ2-4	TRBV27	once	17	TGTGCCAGCAGTTCCCCGGGGCTAGCGGGGGCCAAGAGCATTCAGTACTTC	CASSSPGLAGAKSIQYF
NA	TRBJ1-2	TRBV30	NA	11	TGTGCCTGGAGTGCTGGCAATGGCTACACCTTC	CAWSAGNGYTF
NA	TRBJ1-5	TRBV10-2	NA	15	TGCGCCAGCAGTGTTTCCAGTCTCGGCAATCAGCCCCAGCATTTT	CASSVSSLGNQPQHF
NA	TRBJ2-1	TRBV19	NA	15	TGTGCCAGTAGTACGGGGACTGCGATGGGGGATGAGCAGTTCTTC	CASSTGTAMGDEQFF
NA	TRBJ1-6	TRBV30	NA	14	TGTGCCTGGAGCACAGGGACAACCAATTCACCCCTCCACTTT	CAWSTGTTNSPLHF
NA	TRBJ2-5	TRBV21-1	NA	13	TGTGCCAGCAGCAAAGGAGCCAGGGAGACCCAGTACTTC	CASSKGARETQYF
TRBD1	TRBJ2-3	TRBV28	NA	17	TGTGCCAGCAGTCCAAAGACAGGGAAGGGGCAAGGGGATACGCAGTATTTT	CASSPKTGKGQGDTQYF
TRBD1	TRBJ1-5	TRBV19	NA	13	TGTGCCACCAGTAGGGACAGGGACCAGCCCCAGCATTTT	CATSRDRDQPQHF
NA	TRBJ1-2	TRBV30	NA	12	TGTGCCTGGAGTGTTCCGGGCTATGGCTACACCTTC	CAWSVPGYGYTF
TRBD1	TRBJ1-4	TRBV10-3	NA	13	TGTGCCACCACACAGGGGGACTTGGAAAAACTGTTTTTT	CATTQGDLEKLFF
NA	TRBJ1-4	TRBV29-1	NA	12	TGCAGCGTTGAAGATCAGAGGGAAAAACTGTTTTTT	CSVEDQREKLFF
NA	TRBJ2-1	TRBV25-1	NA	14	TGTGCCAGCAGTGAACCAGGTTTCCACAATGAGCAGTTCTTC	CASSEPGFHNEQFF
NA	TRBJ2-7	TRBV5-1	NA	14	TGCGCCAGCAGCCCATTGGCTGGGACAAATATGTTGTACTTC	CASSPLAGTNMLYF
TRBD1	TRBJ2-2	TRBV27	NA	16	TGTGCCAGCAGGCACCGGGACAGAGTTTTGGTCGGGGAGCTGTTTTTT	CASRHRDRVLVGELFF
TRBD1	TRBJ1-1	TRBV19	NA	13	TGTGCCACCTCGACAGGGGCGAACACTGAAGCTTTCTTT	CATSTGANTEAFF
TRBD1	TRBJ1-3	TRBV7-9	NA	19	TGTGCCAGCAGCCCCTGGTCTGTCGGGACAGGGGACTCTGGAAACACCATATATTTT	CASSPWSVGTGDSGNTIYF
NA	TRBJ2-2	TRBV7-9	NA	13	TGTGCCAGCACCCTCCCGAACACCGGGGAGCTGTTTTTT	CASTLPNTGELFF
TRBD2	TRBJ2-7	TRBV5-1	NA	14	TGCGCCAGTTCTCCCGGGACTAGCAACTACGAGCAGTACTTC	CASSPGTSNYEQYF
NA	TRBJ1-3	TRBV6-1	few	14	TGTGCCAGCAGTGCTCAGGGCTCTGGAAACACCATATATTTT	CASSAQGSGNTIYF
TRBD2	TRBJ2-5	TRBV5-1	NA	16	TGCGCCAGCAGCTTGGTAGCGGGAGGGGTCACGGAGACCCAGTACTTC	CASSLVAGGVTETQYF
NA	TRBJ1-1	TRBV6-4	NA	13	TGTGCCAGCAGTCCCAGTGGGAGTACTGAAGCTTTCTTT	CASSPSGSTEAFF
NA	TRBJ2-5	TRBV9	NA	14	TGTGCCAGCAGCGTCCATCCGGTCCAAGAGACCCAGTACTTC	CASSVHPVQETQYF
TRBD1	TRBJ1-2	TRBV9	NA	17	TGTGCCAGCAGCGTCAAGACAGGGGGTCCGGAGGAGACTGGCTACACCTTC	CASSVKTGGPEETGYTF
NA	TRBJ2-1	TRBV5-4	NA	16	TGTGCCAGCAGCTTGGGAGCAGGTAACTCCTACAATGAGCAGTTCTTC	CASSLGAGNSYNEQFF
NA	TRBJ2-7	TRBV7-9	NA	14	TGTGCCAGCAGCTTATTTGACAGCACCTACGAGCAGTACTTC	CASSLFDSTYEQYF
NA	TRBJ2-5	TRBV7-2	NA	12	TGTGCCAGCAGCCCAAACCAAGAGACCCAGTACTTC	CASSPNQETQYF